This entry concerns a single TCR beta chain. Profiling relied on immunoSEQ multiplex PCR, and the TCRdb table lists in-frame clones only, not all of them. This table has around 200,000 clones, roughly 94% appearing once. V trimming: 2 bases; J trimming: 2 bases; junction bases outside the gene matches: 6. Germline-derived CDR1 and CDR2 are LGHDT and YNNKEL (reference sequence). CDR3 length equals 16 residues. The data derive from a study of control samples from healthy donors and cancer patients. The rearrangement links TRBV3-1 (or the pseudogene TRBV3-2) to TRBJ2-1, with 7 bases lining up with TRBD2. The sequence was obtained from a man in his fifties or sixties in good health. Sequenced material: blood. CDR3 amino acids: CASSQNPAGAYNEQFF. The CDR3 nucleotides read TGTGCCAGCAGCCAAAATCCGGCGGGGGCCTACAATGAGCAGTTCTTC.